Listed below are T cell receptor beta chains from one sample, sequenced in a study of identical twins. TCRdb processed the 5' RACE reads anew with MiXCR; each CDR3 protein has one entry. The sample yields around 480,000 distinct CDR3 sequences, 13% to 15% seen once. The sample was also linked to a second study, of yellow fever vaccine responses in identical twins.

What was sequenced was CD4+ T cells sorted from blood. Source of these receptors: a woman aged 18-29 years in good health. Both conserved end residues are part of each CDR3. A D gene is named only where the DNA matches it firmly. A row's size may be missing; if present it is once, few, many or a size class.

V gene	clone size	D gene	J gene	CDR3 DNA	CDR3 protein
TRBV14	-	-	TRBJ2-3	TGTGCCAGCAGCCAATGGGGGGGCTCAGATACGCAGTATTTT	CASSQWGGSDTQYF
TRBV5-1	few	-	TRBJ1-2	TGCGCCAGCAACGAGGGATCTAACTATGGCTACACCTTC	CASNEGSNYGYTF
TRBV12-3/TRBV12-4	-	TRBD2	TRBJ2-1	TGTGCCAGCAGCCTAGCGGGTAGCTCCTACAATGGGCAGTTCTTC	CASSLAGSSYNGQFF
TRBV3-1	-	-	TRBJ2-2	TGTGCCAGCAGCCAAGATATTCTGGGAGGCGGGGAGCTGTTTTTT	CASSQDILGGGELFF
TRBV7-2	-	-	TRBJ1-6	TGTGCCAGCAGCTTAACTCGAGATTTTTCACCCCTCCACTTT	CASSLTRDFSPLHF
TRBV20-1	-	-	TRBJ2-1	TGCAGTGCTAGGGCGGACAGTGTATGGCAGTTCTTC	CSARADSVWQFF
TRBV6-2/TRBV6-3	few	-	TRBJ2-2	TGTGCCAGCAGTCCGACGGCCCTTAACACCGGGGAGCTGTTTTTT	CASSPTALNTGELFF
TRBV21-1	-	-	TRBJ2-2	TGTGCCAGCAGCAAAAATGGGTCTCAGGTGGGGGAGCTGTTTTTT	CASSKNGSQVGELFF
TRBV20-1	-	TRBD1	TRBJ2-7	TGCAGTGCTAGTCGGGACAGGGGCGCCTACGAGCAGTACTTC	CSASRDRGAYEQYF
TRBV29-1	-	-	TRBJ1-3	TGCAGCGTTGCTGGGGCAGGAAACACCATATATTTT	CSVAGAGNTIYF
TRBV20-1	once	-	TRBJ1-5	TGCAGTGCTCGACGTTATAGCAATCAGCCCCAGCATTTT	CSARRYSNQPQHF
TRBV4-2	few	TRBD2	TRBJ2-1	TGTGCCAGCAGCCCGGACATCGGGAGGGAGCAGTTCTTC	CASSPDIGREQFF
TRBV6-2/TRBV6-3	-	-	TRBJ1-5	TGTGCCAGCAGTTACAGGTCAGGAGAAAATAGCAATCAGCCCCAGCATTTT	CASSYRSGENSNQPQHF
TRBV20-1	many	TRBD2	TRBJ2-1	TGCAGTGCTAGGGGAGGGATATCCTACAATGAGCAGTTCTTC	CSARGGISYNEQFF
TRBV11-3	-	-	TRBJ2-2	TGTGCCAGCAGCTCCAGGCGGTCCGGGGAGCTGTTTTTT	CASSSRRSGELFF
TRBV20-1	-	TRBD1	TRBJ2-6	TGCAGTGCTAGAGTCGGACAGGTGAACTTTTCTGGGGCCAACGTCCTGACTTTC	CSARVGQVNFSGANVLTF
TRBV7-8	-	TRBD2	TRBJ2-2	TGTGCCAGCAGCTTAACGGCTAGCGGGAGCGGGAGGGAGCTGTTTTTT	CASSLTASGSGRELFF
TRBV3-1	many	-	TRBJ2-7	TGTGCCAGCAGCCAAGAGATTTTGACAAACGAGCAGTACTTC	CASSQEILTNEQYF
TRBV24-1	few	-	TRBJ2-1	TGTGCCACCAGTGACGCGAGACTAGGCAATGAGCAGTTCTTC	CATSDARLGNEQFF
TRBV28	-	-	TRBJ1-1	TGTGCCAGCAGTTCCCCGGCGGAGAACACTGAAGCTTTCTTT	CASSSPAENTEAFF
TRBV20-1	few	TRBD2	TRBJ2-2	TGCAGTGCTAAAAGTCTAGCGGGAGTGAACACCGGGGAGCTGTTTTTT	CSAKSLAGVNTGELFF
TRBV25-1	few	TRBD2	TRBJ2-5	TGTGCCAGCAGTACTCGGACTAGCGGGAGATCGGAGACCCAGTACTTC	CASSTRTSGRSETQYF
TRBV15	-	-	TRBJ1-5	TGTGCCACCAGCAGAGTTGGGCAGCCCCAGCATTTT	CATSRVGQPQHF
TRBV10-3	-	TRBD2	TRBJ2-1	TGTGCCATCAGTGCCGTTAAGCGGGGGGCGTACAATGAGCAGTTCTTC	CAISAVKRGAYNEQFF
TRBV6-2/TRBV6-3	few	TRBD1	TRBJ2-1	TGTGCCAGCAATCGACAGGGGGCTGACAATGAGCAGTTCTTC	CASNRQGADNEQFF
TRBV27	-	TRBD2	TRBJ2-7	TGTGCCAGCAGTCGTTACCCCGGGACTAGCGGCCCCTACGAGCAGTACTTC	CASSRYPGTSGPYEQYF
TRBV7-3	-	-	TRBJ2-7	TGTGCCAGCAGCTTAGGGGGTGTTCCCTACGAGCAGTACTTC	CASSLGGVPYEQYF
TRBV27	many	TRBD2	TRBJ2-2	TGTGCCAGCAGCCCGCGGACTAGCGGGAGTGGGTACACCGGGGAGCTGTTTTTT	CASSPRTSGSGYTGELFF
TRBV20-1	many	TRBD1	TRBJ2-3	TGCAGTGCTAGCCCCGGGACAGCAAAAGATACGCAGTATTTT	CSASPGTAKDTQYF
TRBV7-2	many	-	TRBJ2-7	TGTGCCAGCAGCGCGTCCGGGACGTTCTACGAGCAGTACTTC	CASSASGTFYEQYF
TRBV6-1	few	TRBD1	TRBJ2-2	TGTGCCAGCAGAGGGACAGAGACGAACACCGGGGAGCTGTTTTTT	CASRGTETNTGELFF
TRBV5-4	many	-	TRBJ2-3	TGTGCCAGCAGCTTGGGCGGGGCCACAGATACGCAGTATTTT	CASSLGGATDTQYF
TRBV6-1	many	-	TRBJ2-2	TGTGCCAGCAGGGGCCAGCCGGGTACCGGGGAGCTGTTTTTT	CASRGQPGTGELFF
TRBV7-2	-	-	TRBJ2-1	TGTGCCAGCAGCCGGACTCAAAATGAGCAGTTCTTC	CASSRTQNEQFF
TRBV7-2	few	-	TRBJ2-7	TGTGCCAGCAGCTCAACGCCTCCGGGGGTGGGCTACGAGCAGTACTTC	CASSSTPPGVGYEQYF
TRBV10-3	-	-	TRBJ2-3	TGTGCCATCAGTGGTTTGATGGGGGCTGGAACAGATACGCAGTATTTT	CAISGLMGAGTDTQYF
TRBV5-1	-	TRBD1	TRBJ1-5	TGCGCCAGCAGCTTGGATTCAGGGGGGGGCAATCAGCCCCAGCATTTT	CASSLDSGGGNQPQHF
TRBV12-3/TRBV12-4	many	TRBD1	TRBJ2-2	TGTGCCAGCAGCCTACAGGGGACCGGGGAGCTGTTTTTT	CASSLQGTGELFF
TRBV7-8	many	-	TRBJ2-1	TGTGCCAGCAGCGCAAGCGGCGACCCATTCTCCTACAATGAGCAGTTCTTC	CASSASGDPFSYNEQFF
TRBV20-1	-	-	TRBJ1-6	TGCAGTGCTAGAGATCCGGGACGGCTTAATTCACCCCTCCACTTT	CSARDPGRLNSPLHF
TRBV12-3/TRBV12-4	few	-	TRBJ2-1	TGTGCCAGCAGTTTATGGGAGGTGTCGCGGCTAGGAAGCTCCTACAATGAGCAGTTCTTC	CASSLWEVSRLGSSYNEQFF
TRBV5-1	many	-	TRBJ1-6	TGCGCCAGCAGCTCCGGACCGATTTATAATTCACCCCTCCACTTT	CASSSGPIYNSPLHF
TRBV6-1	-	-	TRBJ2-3	TGTGCCAGCGCCCCCCCCTACGCGGTAGGGAGATCTAGCACAGATACGCAGTATTTT	CASAPPYAVGRSSTDTQYF
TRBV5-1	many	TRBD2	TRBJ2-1	TGCGCCAGCAAAGCCGGGACTAGTGCCCAGGAGCAGTTCTTC	CASKAGTSAQEQFF
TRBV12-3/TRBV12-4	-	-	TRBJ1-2	TGTGCCAGCAGTTCTTACGGGGAGATCTATGGCTACACCTTC	CASSSYGEIYGYTF
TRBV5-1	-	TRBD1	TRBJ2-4	TGCGCCAGCAGCTGGGACGACAGGGGGACCAAAAACATTCAGTACTTC	CASSWDDRGTKNIQYF